This TCR beta chain is from a study of blood T cell repertoires in COVID-19. Overall study context: Samples representing acute and convalescent COVID-19 were sourced from the United States, Italy and Spain. Nucleic acid was either cDNA or gDNA, and it came from T cells, B-cell-depleted T cells, or PBMCs.

This clone occurred a few times. CDR1 is SGHTA, CDR2 FQGNSA, per germline. V gave up 5 bases and J gave up 7 bases; unmatched junction bases: 7. There are 14 residues in the CDR3. In the original workflow: Amplification with reference gene primers provided the estimates of nucleated cell counts. Clones were sequenced by immunoSEQ multiplex PCR, and TCRdb holds only the in-frame ones, with some missing. V, J and clone size reflect that table, while D and trimming were determined from the DNA. The sample shows fewer than 200,000 clones, 70% to 90% of them seen only once. The V gene is TRBV7-2, the J gene TRBJ1-3, with 8 bases that match TRBD1. Input material: peripheral blood. The TCR originated in a man in his forties with acute or convalescent COVID-19. The CDR3 region has the DNA TGTGCCAGCAGCGAACGACAGGGGCGTAACACCATATATTTT. Protein sequence: CASSERQGRNTIYF.